This record covers a single T cell receptor (beta chain). Which antigen it targets is not known. Nothing much larger sits one base from this clone, and base qualities are not available. The library was obtained by 5' RACE. Instrument used: Illumina HiSeq 2500. A second about 7 to 11 cycle PCR used a sample-barcoded 5' primer and a J-beta primer mix. A unique molecular identifier was introduced onto each TCR beta cDNA molecule by a template-switch 5' adaptor carrying 12 random nucleotides. At least 3 million CDR3-containing paired-end reads were obtained from each sample. First-strand cDNA synthesis was performed from all RNA using the Mint cDNA synthesis kit, with priming by a TRBC-specific oligonucleotide. Following uracil-DNA glycosylase treatment, all cDNA underwent a first 18-cycle PCR with the universal primers M1SS and BC2_uni_R. As for the authors' bioinformatics: For normalization, 1 million high-quality reads, each with a distinct molecular identifier, were randomly selected from each sample. Reads with shared molecular identifiers were discarded instead of being binned into consensus sequences. CDR3 identification, clonotype clustering and error correction used MiTCR with a Q25 quality threshold and the strictest error-elimination algorithm. Lower-bound total TCR beta diversity was estimated with a nonparametric unseen species model using Euler transformation. Starting from the raw public reads, TCRdb applied fastp trimming at Q25, assembled clones with MiXCR and retained in-frame beta chains. Entries are consolidated by CDR3 protein sequence, retaining the most common genes and DNA. The V and J calls were determined by TCRdb, not by the authors. This sample is represented by around 650,000 distinct CDR3 sequences; 40% to 45% of them were singletons. Roughly 30% of the sample goes to the ten largest clones.

The record originates from a study of blood T cells in healthy people across ages (dated by TCRdb to between 2015 and 2017). For context, the study as a whole: In model experiments, roughly one uniquely barcoded TCR beta cDNA molecule per two T cells was captured by template switching. Four age groups were formed from the donors: young (average approximately 15 years), middle-aged (around 37), aged (roughly 58) and long-lived (around 80). Two additional independent replicas of 1 million unique cDNA reads from the same blood draw were analyzed for two donors (one aged 18 to 29 and one aged 80 or older). The study measured age-related changes in TCR beta repertoire diversity using deep sequencing normalized with unique cDNA molecular identifiers. Donors of different ages were randomly distributed across sequencing lanes to avoid experimental bias.

Based on the germline V gene, the CDR1 and CDR2 sequences are SGHTA and FQGNSA. From its cysteine to its phenylalanine, the CDR3 spans 15 amino acids. The sequence is cut down to CDR3 DNA, 45 bases in frame from base 1. The germline ends are 14 bases apart after V is trimmed by 4 bases and J by 7 bases. Systemically healthy Caucasian individuals from Russia, 35 to 50 in total and aged roughly 6 to 90 years, were included as donors. Each donor gave about 9.8 milliliters of peripheral blood, drawn into EDTA-treated Vacutainer tubes. PBMCs were isolated by Ficoll-Paque density-gradient centrifugation, with at least 6.5 million obtained per sample. Total RNA, at least 6 micrograms per sample, was extracted from PBMCs with Trizol reagent. The percentages of naive CD45RAhigh/CD27high T cells were determined by flow cytometry on a PBMC aliquot from every donor. Broader findings and caveats from the paper: Compared with the aged group, the long-lived group had more naive CD4+ T cells, fewer expanded clones and increased TCR diversity, suggesting age selection. Estimates of total diversity based on one million sequenced T cells were considered lower bounds and underestimates. The percentage of naive T cells measured by flow cytometry correlated strongly with observed TCR beta diversity. As age increased, observed TCR beta diversity per million T cells dropped in a roughly linear way, and a significant reduction was already evident by age 40. Because donor CMV infection status was unknown, age-related changes in expanded clonotypes were potentially confounded. Bulk unsorted PBMC profiling prevented conclusive comparison of naive and antigen-experienced compartments.

The sample taken for sequencing was blood. The sequence derives from an elderly man in good health. The chain is made from TRBV7-2 and TRBJ1-6; D gene: possibly TRBD1, on 5 matching bases. The DNA is as follows: TGTGCCAGCAGCTACTACGGGGGTCAGAATTCACCCCTCCACTTT. Its amino acids are CASSYYGGQNSPLHF. Joined to the reference TRBV7-2 and TRBJ1-6 proteins, this CDR3 gives the full variable domain: GAGVSQSPSNKVTEKGKDVELRCDPISGHTALYWYRQSLGQGLEFLIYFQGNSAPDKSGLPSDRFSAERTGGSVSTLTIQRTQQEDSAVYLCASSYYGGQNSPLHFGNGTRLTVT.